This is a list of T cell receptor beta chains from one sample in a study of T-cell memory formation after mild COVID-19. TCRdb recomputed calls from the 5' RACE reads with MiXCR, one row per CDR3 protein. Found here are roughly 150,000 distinct CDR3 sequences, 13% of them singletons; the top ten hold approximately 3.3%. Input material: PBMCs or a T cell subset sorted from them (not recorded which). These TCRs come from a man in his late teens or twenties who had mild COVID-19 (a few samples of this study predate the infection). Cell type and time point are not known. Each CDR3 is given with its conserved first and last residue. The order of the fields is CDR3 protein, CDR3 DNA, V gene, J gene, clone size, D gene. D genes are given only for firm matches. The size entry is marked missing in some rows and otherwise reads once, few, many or a size class.

CASRHGGADTQYF	TGTGCCAGCAGGCATGGGGGGGCAGATACGCAGTATTTT	TRBV27	TRBJ2-3	NA	TRBD2
CASSLQSSNYGYTF	TGCGCCAGCAGCTTACAGAGTTCTAACTATGGCTACACCTTC	TRBV5-1	TRBJ1-2	NA	NA
CASSGGLLTDTQYF	TGTGCCAGCAGCGGTGGGCTCCTCACAGATACGCAGTATTTT	TRBV9	TRBJ2-3	many	NA
CASSLGASGGTSGTQYF	TGTGCCAGCAGCTTGGGGGCTAGCGGGGGGACGTCCGGTACGCAGTATTTT	TRBV7-2	TRBJ2-3	few	TRBD2
CASSLGRTSNIQYF	TGTGCCAGCAGCTTAGGTCGGACTTCTAACATTCAGTACTTC	TRBV7-8	TRBJ2-4	many	NA
CATSDLSDPYNEQFF	TGTGCCACCAGTGATTTGTCGGACCCCTACAATGAGCAGTTCTTC	TRBV24-1	TRBJ2-1	NA	NA
CASSFGMENTEAFF	TGTGCCAGCAGCTTTGGAATGGAAAACACTGAAGCTTTCTTT	TRBV7-9	TRBJ1-1	few	NA
CSARKRTGNQPQHF	TGCAGTGCTAGAAAGCGGACAGGGAATCAGCCCCAGCATTTT	TRBV20-1	TRBJ1-5	NA	TRBD1
CASSQDTSSGTGELFF	TGCGCCAGCAGCCAAGATACCAGTAGTGGCACCGGGGAGCTGTTTTTT	TRBV4-3	TRBJ2-2	NA	NA
CASSPGTGMAFF	TGTGCCAGCAGTCCGGGGACAGGGATGGCTTTCTTT	TRBV12-3/TRBV12-4	TRBJ1-1	NA	TRBD1
CASSLFSNQPQHF	TGTGCCAGCAGTTTGTTTAGCAATCAGCCCCAGCATTTT	TRBV12-3/TRBV12-4	TRBJ1-5	many	NA
CASRPGWSTDTQYF	TGTGCCAGCAGACCAGGGTGGAGCACAGATACGCAGTATTTT	TRBV3-1	TRBJ2-3	NA	NA
CASSLEVGRSDYGYTF	TGTGCCAGCAGCTTAGAGGTCGGGAGGAGCGACTATGGCTACACCTTC	TRBV11-3	TRBJ1-2	few	NA
CASSLSAGDYGYTF	TGCGCCAGCAGCCTGTCGGCCGGCGACTATGGCTACACCTTC	TRBV5-1	TRBJ1-2	NA	NA
CASSRGQAGNTIYF	TGTGCCAGCAGTCGCGGACAGGCTGGAAACACCATATATTTT	TRBV7-6	TRBJ1-3	NA	TRBD1
CASSGERGGFTGELFF	TGTGCCAGCAGCGGGGAGCGGGGGGGTTTCACCGGGGAGCTGTTTTTT	TRBV9	TRBJ2-2	NA	TRBD2
CASSAWGGPNEQFF	TGTGCCAGCAGCGCATGGGGTGGACCTAATGAGCAGTTCTTC	TRBV7-3	TRBJ2-1	NA	NA
CASSLGVRGSTDTQYF	TGCGCCAGCAGCTTGGGGGTGCGGGGGAGCACAGATACGCAGTATTTT	TRBV5-1	TRBJ2-3	few	TRBD2
CASSLTMTSGGGYNEQFF	TGTGCCAGCAGCTTAACGATGACTAGCGGGGGGGGCTACAATGAGCAGTTCTTC	TRBV7-3	TRBJ2-1	NA	TRBD2